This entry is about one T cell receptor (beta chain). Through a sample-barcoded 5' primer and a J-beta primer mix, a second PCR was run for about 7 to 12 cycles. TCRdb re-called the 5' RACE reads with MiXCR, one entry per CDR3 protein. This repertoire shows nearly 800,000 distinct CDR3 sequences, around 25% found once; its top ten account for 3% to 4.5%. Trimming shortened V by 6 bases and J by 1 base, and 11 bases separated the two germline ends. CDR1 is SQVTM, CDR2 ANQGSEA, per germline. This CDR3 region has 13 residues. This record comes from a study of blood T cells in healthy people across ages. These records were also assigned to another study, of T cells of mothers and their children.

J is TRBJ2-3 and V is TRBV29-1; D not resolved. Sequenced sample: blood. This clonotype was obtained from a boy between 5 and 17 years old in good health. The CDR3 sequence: CSVPAAGTDTQYF. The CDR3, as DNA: TGCAGCGTCCCGGCGGCAGGCACAGATACGCAGTATTTT.